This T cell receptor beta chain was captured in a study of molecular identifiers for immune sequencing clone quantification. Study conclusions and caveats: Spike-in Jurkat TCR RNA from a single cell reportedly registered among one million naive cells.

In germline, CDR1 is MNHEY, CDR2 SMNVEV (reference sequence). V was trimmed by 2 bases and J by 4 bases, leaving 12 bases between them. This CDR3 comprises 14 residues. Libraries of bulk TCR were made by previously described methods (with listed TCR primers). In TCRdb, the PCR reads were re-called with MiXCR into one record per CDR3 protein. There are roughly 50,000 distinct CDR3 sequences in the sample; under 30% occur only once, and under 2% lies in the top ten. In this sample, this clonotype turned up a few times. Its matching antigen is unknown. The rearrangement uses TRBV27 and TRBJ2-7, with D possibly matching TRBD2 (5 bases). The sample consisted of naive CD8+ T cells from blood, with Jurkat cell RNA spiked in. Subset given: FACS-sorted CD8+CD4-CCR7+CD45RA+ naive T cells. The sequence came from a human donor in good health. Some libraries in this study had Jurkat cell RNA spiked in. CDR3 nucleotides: TGTGCCAGCAGTTTAGGACGGGGTTGGTACGAGCAGTACTTC. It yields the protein CASSLGRGWYEQYF.